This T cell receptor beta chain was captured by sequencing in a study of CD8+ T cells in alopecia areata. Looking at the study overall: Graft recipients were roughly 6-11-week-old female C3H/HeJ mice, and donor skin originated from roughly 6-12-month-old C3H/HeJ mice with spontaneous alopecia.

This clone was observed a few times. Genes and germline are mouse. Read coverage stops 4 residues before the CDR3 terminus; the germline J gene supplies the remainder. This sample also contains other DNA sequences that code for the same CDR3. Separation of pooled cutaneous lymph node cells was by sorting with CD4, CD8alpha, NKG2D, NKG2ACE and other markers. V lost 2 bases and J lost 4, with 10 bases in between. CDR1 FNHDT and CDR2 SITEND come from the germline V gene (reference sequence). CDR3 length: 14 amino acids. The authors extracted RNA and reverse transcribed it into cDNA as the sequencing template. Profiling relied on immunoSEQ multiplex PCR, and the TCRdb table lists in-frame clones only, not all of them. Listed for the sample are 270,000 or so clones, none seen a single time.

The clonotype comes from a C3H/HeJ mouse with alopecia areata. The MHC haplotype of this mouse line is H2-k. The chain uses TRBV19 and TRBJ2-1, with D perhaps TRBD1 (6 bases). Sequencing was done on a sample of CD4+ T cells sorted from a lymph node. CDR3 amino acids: CASSIGRGYAEQFF. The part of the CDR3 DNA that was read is TGTGCCAGCAGTATCGGCAGGGGTTATGCT.